This entry concerns a single T cell receptor beta chain. The target antigen is unknown. This entry belongs to a study of cytomegalovirus exposure and HLA in healthy donors. Study-wide points: The authors confirmed in vitro that three CMV-associated chains were specific for CMV antigens.

Data came from immunoSEQ multiplex PCR; TCRdb stores just in-frame clones and leaves some out. The sample carries 220,000 or so clones, approximately 80% recorded once. The source is a woman in her 30s in good health and CMV-seropositive. Material for sequencing was PBMCs.

The CDR3 DNA reads TGTGCCAGCAGCTTATACGGCAGGACGAGCTCCTACGAGCAGTACTTC. Encoded protein: CASSLYGRTSSYEQYF. The chain recombines TRBV11-3 with TRBJ2-7; D uncertain. This CDR3 region has 16 residues. Deletions cut 2 bases from V and 0 bases from J, with 14 bases between. Germline CDR1 reads SGHNT; CDR2 reads YENEEA. The variable domain in full, with the rest retrieved from reference TRBV11-3 and TRBJ2-7, is EAGVVQSPRYKIIEKKQPVAFWCNPISGHNTLYWYLQNLGQGPELLIRYENEEAVDDSQLPKDRFSAERLKGVDSTLKIQPAELGDSAVYLCASSLYGRTSSYEQYFGPGTRLTVT.